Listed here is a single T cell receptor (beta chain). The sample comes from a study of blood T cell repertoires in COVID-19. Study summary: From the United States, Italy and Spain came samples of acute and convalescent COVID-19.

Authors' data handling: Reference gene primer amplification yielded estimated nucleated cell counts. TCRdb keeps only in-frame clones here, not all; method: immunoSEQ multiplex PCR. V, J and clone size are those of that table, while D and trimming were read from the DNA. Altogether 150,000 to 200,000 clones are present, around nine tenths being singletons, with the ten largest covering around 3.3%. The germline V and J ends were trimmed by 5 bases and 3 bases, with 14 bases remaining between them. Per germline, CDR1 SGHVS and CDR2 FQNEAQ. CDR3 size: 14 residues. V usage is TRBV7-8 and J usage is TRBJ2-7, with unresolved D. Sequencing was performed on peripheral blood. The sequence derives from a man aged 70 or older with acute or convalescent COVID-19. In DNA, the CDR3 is TGTGCCAGCAGCCCTATCAGCGAATACTACGAGCAGTACTTC. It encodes CASSPISEYYEQYF.